These T cell receptor beta chains were read from a single sample in a study of T cells after yellow fever vaccination. TCRdb fed the 5' RACE reads into MiXCR, producing one record per CDR3 protein. The data show 120,000 or so distinct CDR3 sequences, 8.9% seen once. The sequences come from CD8+ T cells sorted from PBMCs, collected on the day of the yellow fever booster vaccination. These receptors all come from a man aged 18 to 29 who received the YFV17D yellow fever vaccine. Each CDR3 is given with its conserved first and last residue. D genes are given only for firm matches. Size is stated for part of the rows, as once, few or many counts, or as a class when the clone is expanded.

NA	once	TRBV11-2	TRBJ1-6	TGTGCCAGCAGCTCGCGGACGCATAATTCACCCCTCCACTTT	CASSSRTHNSPLHF
TRBD1	NA	TRBV9	TRBJ1-4	TGTGCCAGCAGCGAAAGACAGGGGATAAGTGAAAAACTGTTTTTT	CASSERQGISEKLFF
NA	few	TRBV3-1	TRBJ2-1	TGTGCCAGCAGCCAAGATCTTTCGGGGCCTTCCTACAATGAGCAGTTCTTC	CASSQDLSGPSYNEQFF
NA	many	TRBV20-1	TRBJ1-1	TGCAGTGCTAAGGACAGTATGAACACTGAAGCTTTCTTT	CSAKDSMNTEAFF
NA	few	TRBV5-4	TRBJ2-2	TGTGCCAGCACCCCAGGGCTCGGGGAGCTGTTTTTT	CASTPGLGELFF
NA	NA	TRBV6-2/TRBV6-3	TRBJ2-7	TGTGCCAGCAGTTACTCGATGGGGGGTATCGGGCAGTACTTC	CASSYSMGGIGQYF
NA	NA	TRBV19	TRBJ2-5	TGTGCCAGTAGTACCTCCGGGACGAGGGAGACCCAGTACTTC	CASSTSGTRETQYF
NA	many	TRBV5-6	TRBJ2-7	TGTGCCAGCAGCTTGGCCATTGGGTACGAGCAGTACTTC	CASSLAIGYEQYF
TRBD2	NA	TRBV25-1	TRBJ2-3	TGTGCCAGCAGTGCGGCGGGGGGCCGCACAGATACGCAGTATTTT	CASSAAGGRTDTQYF
TRBD1	many	TRBV6-5	TRBJ1-3	TGTGCCAGCAGTCCGGACAGGAAGTATTCCTCTGGAAACACCATATATTTT	CASSPDRKYSSGNTIYF
NA	many	TRBV6-6	TRBJ1-5	TGTGCCAGCAGTCTATCCCCCAGTCAGCCCCAGCATTTT	CASSLSPSQPQHF
NA	NA	TRBV4-3	TRBJ2-1	TGCGCCAGCAGCCAAGATAGAGGGCAGGGGTTTAGCAATGAGCAGTTCTTC	CASSQDRGQGFSNEQFF
NA	NA	TRBV6-1	TRBJ2-7	TGTGCCAGCAGGTACAGCTCCTACGAGCAGTACTTC	CASRYSSYEQYF